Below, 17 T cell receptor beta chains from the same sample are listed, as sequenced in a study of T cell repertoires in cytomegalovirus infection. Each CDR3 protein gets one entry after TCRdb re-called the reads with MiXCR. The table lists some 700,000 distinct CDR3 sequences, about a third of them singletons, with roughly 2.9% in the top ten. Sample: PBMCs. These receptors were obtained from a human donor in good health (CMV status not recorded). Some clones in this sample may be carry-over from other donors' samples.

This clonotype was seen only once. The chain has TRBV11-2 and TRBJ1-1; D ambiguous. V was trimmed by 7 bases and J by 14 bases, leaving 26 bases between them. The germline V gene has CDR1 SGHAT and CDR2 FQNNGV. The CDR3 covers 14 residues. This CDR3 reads CASTPTAVNTEDFF. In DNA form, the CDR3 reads TGTGCCAGCACCCCGACCGCGGTGAACACTGAAGACTTCTTT.

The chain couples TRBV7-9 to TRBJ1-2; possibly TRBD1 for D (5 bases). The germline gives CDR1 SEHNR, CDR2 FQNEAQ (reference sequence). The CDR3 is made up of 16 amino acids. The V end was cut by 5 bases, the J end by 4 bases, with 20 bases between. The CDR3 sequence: CASSHAGSGRIYGYTF. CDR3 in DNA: TGTGCCAGCAGCCACGCCGGATCAGGGAGAATCTATGGCTACACCTTC.

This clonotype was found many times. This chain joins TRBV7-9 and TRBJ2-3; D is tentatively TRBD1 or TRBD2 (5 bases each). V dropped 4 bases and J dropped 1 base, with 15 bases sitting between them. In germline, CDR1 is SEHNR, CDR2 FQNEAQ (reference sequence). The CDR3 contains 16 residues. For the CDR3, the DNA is TGTGCCAGCAGCTCTCCCCGGACGGGACGCACAGATACGCAGTATTTT. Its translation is CASSSPRTGRTDTQYF.

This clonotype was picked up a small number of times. CDR3 DNA: TGTGCCTGGAGTGTACAGTTGTTTGACAACACCATATATTTT. This codes for CAWSVQLFDNTIYF. This sequence joins TRBV30 and TRBJ1-3, with no clear D. The V gene lost 0 bases and the J gene lost 7 bases, with 13 bases spanning the gap. The CDR3 is 14 amino acids. CDR1 GTSNPN and CDR2 SVGIG come from the germline V gene (reference sequence).

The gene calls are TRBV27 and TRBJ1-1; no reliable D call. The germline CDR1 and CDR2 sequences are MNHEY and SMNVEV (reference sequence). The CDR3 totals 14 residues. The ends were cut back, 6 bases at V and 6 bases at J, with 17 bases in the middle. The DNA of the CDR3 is TGTGCCAGCAGACCCCAGCCGTTAGGGTCTGAAGCTTTCTTT. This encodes CASRPQPLGSEAFF.

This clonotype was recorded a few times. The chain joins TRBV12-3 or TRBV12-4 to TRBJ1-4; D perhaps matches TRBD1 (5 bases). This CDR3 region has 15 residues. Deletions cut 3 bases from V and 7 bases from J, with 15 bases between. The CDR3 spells CASSFGPGRSEKLFF. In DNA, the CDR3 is TGTGCCAGCAGTTTCGGTCCAGGGAGGAGTGAAAAACTGTTTTTT.

In DNA form, the CDR3 reads TGTGCCAGTTCGCTCCCCCGTGCGGGCCGCAATCAGCCCCAGCATTTT. Translating gives CASSLPRAGRNQPQHF. The rearrangement joins TRBV19 to TRBJ1-5; D gene ambiguous. Trimming cost V 8 bases and J 2 bases, with 19 bases left between them. Germline V gives CDR1 LNHDA, CDR2 SQIVND (reference sequence). The CDR3 is 16 residues long.

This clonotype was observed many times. The CDR3 DNA reads TGTGCCAGTAGACCGACTGTGGATACGCAGTATTTT. Translation gives CASRPTVDTQYF. This sequence joins TRBV7-2 and TRBJ2-3, with D hard to call. The CDR3 loop spans 12 amino acids. V lost 9 bases and J 6 bases, leaving 13 bases between the germline ends. The germline V gene encodes CDR1 SGHTA and CDR2 FQGNSA.

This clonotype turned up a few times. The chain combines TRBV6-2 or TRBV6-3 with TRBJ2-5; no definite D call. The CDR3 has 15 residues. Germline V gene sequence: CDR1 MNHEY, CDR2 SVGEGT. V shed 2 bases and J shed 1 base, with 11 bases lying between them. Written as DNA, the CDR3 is TGTGCCAGCAGTTACCCCCCGGCAGGCCAAGAGACCCAGTACTTC. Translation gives CASSYPPAGQETQYF.

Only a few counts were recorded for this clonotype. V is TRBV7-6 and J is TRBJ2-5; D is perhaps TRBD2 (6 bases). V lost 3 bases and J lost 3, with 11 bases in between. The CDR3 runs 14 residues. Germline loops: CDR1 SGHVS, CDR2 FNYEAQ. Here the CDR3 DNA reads TGTGCCAGCAGCTTTGGCGGGGCCGAAGAGACCCAGTACTTC. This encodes CASSFGGAEETQYF.

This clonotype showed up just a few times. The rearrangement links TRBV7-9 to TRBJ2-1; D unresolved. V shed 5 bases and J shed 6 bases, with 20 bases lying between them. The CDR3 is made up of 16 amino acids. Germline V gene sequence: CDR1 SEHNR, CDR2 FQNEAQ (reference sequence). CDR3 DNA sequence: TGTGCCAGCAGCATCCCCGACGGGCAGTGGTCCAATGAGCAGTTCTTC. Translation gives CASSIPDGQWSNEQFF.

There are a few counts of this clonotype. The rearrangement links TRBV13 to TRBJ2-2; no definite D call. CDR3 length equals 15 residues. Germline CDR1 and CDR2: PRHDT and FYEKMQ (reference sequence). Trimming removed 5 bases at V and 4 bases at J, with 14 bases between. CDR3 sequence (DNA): TGTGCCAGCAGCCCCCGTTTGGCCGCCACCGGGGAGCTGTTTTTT. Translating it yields CASSPRLAATGELFF.

The DNA of the CDR3 is TGTGCCAGCAGTGACTATGTAGGCCTTGGGCGGCAGCCCCAGCATTTT. As protein: CASSDYVGLGRQPQHF. J is TRBJ1-5 and V is TRBV6-1; D not certain. The CDR3 runs to 16 residues. Between the trimmed V and J ends, which lost 3 bases and 7 bases, there was a span of 19 bases. CDR1 is MNHNS and CDR2 is SASEGT in the germline V gene.

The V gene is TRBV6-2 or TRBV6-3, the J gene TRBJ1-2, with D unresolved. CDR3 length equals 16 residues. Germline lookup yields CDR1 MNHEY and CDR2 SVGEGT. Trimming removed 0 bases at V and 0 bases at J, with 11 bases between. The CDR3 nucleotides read TGTGCCAGCAGTTACTCGAGACGGGGAGCTAACTATGGCTACACCTTC. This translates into CASSYSRRGANYGYTF.

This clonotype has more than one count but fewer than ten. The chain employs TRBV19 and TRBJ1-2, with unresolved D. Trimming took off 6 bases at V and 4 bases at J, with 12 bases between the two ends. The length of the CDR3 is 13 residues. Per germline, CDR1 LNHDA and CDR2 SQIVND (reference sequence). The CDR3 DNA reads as TGTGCCAGTAGGGTATCGGCGACCTATGGCTACACCTTC. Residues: CASRVSATYGYTF.

The CDR3 sequence: CASSLTFGQGGEQFF. The CDR3 nucleotides read TGTGCCAGCAGTCTGACGTTCGGACAGGGCGGTGAGCAGTTCTTC. This chain uses TRBV27 with TRBJ2-1; 8 bases align to TRBD1. Germline V gene lookup returns CDR1 MNHEY and CDR2 SMNVEV (reference sequence). The CDR3 runs to 15 residues. The trim removed 5 bases at V and 9 bases at J, leaving 12 bases unmatched.

The CDR3 DNA sequence: TGCAGCGTATACGATCAACAGGGGTCGCTCGGCTACACCTTC. It translates to CSVYDQQGSLGYTF. The rearrangement links TRBV29-1 to TRBJ1-2; 7 nucleotides match TRBD1. CDR1 and CDR2 (germline): SQVTM, ANQGSEA. This CDR3 region has 14 residues. V dropped 6 bases and J dropped 8; count of bases not matched to a gene: 15.